Shown below are 12 T cell receptor beta chains from a single sample sequenced in a study of blood T cell repertoires in COVID-19. Clones were sequenced by immunoSEQ multiplex PCR, and TCRdb holds only the in-frame ones, with some missing. The sample has approximately 150,000 clones, around 90% seen once. The sequencing sample was made of peripheral blood. These receptors came from a man in his fifties or sixties with active or convalescent COVID-19.

The J gene is TRBJ1-6, the V gene TRBV27; D unresolved. Trimming pared 3 bases from V and 5 bases from J, leaving 5 bases between. The CDR3 loop spans 13 amino acids. Germline V lookup: CDR1 MNHEY, CDR2 SMNVEV (reference sequence). In DNA, the CDR3 is TGTGCCAGCAGTTTCGGGGATAATTCACCCCTCCACTTT. It codes for CASSFGDNSPLHF.

This chain uses TRBV4-3 with TRBJ2-7; TRBD2 aligns across 8 bases. The V gene's germline CDR1 is LGHNA and CDR2 YSLEER. This CDR3 region has 13 residues. V was pared by 8 bases and J by 6 bases, with 9 bases of the junction left unmatched. The CDR3 sequence is CASSYLGGGEQYF. CDR3 nucleotides: TGCGCCAGCTCCTACCTCGGGGGGGGCGAGCAGTACTTC.

The J gene is TRBJ2-7, the V gene TRBV4-3, with 9 bases that match TRBD2. The CDR3 consists of 15 residues. Germline values: CDR1 LGHNA, CDR2 YSLEER. J was trimmed by 0 bases and V by 3 bases; bases with no gene match: 3. The CDR3 DNA sequence: TGCGCCAGCAGCCATACTAGCGGGCCCTCCTACGAGCAGTACTTC. Protein: CASSHTSGPSYEQYF.

This chain uses TRBV6-5 with TRBJ2-7; D gene unclear. Germline loops: CDR1 MNHEY, CDR2 SVGAGI. V was trimmed by 7 bases and J by 8 bases, leaving 12 bases between them. The CDR3 consists of 11 residues. The CDR3 region is CASMAEVKQYF. The CDR3 DNA is TGTGCCAGCATGGCAGAAGTCAAGCAGTACTTC.

This rearrangement joins TRBV5-6 to TRBJ1-5, with 7 positions matching TRBD1. The CDR3 is 14 amino acids. V gave up 0 bases and J gave up 5 bases; unmatched junction bases: 2. The V gene's germline CDR1 is SGHDT and CDR2 YYEEEE. CDR3 DNA: TGTGCCAGCAGCTTGGGCAGGGGGTATCAGCCCCAGCATTTT. Amino acids: CASSLGRGYQPQHF.

As to this clone: The sample holds other DNA sequences that translate to the same CDR3. The genes are TRBV5-1 and TRBJ1-1; D remains ambiguous. V was cut by 0 bases and J by 2 bases, with 5 bases left in between. Germline CDR1 and CDR2: SGHRS and YFSETQ. The CDR3 totals 13 residues. The CDR3 DNA follows: TGCGCCAGCAGCTTGGGAGGAAACACTGAAGCTTTCTTT. It is translated as CASSLGGNTEAFF.

The chain links TRBV11-2 to TRBJ2-1; 12 nucleotides line up with TRBD2. The CDR3 has 19 amino acids. Losses at the gene ends were 4 bases for V and 7 bases for J; bases not matched to a gene: 17. From germline, CDR1 is SGHAT and CDR2 FQNNGV. CDR3 coding DNA: TGTGCCAGCAGCTCCGAACTCACCTTTCTAGCGGGAGGGCCGAATGAGCAGTTCTTC. It yields the protein CASSSELTFLAGGPNEQFF.

The chain combines TRBV10-3 with TRBJ1-3, with D maybe TRBD1 (6 bases). V was shortened by 4 bases and J by 0 bases, with 7 bases between the two germline ends. The CDR3 is 14 amino acids. Germline V gene data show CDR1 as ENHRY and CDR2 as SYGVKD. The CDR3 nucleotides read TGTGCCATCAGTGGGACAGACTCTGGAAACACCATATATTTT. This encodes CAISGTDSGNTIYF.

This clone is deemed medium-sized. This chain joins TRBV28 and TRBJ1-5, with 10 bases identical to TRBD1. The germline V gene has CDR1 MDHEN and CDR2 SYDVKM. Trimming removed 5 bases from V and 4 bases from J; junction bases left unmatched: 5. The CDR3 spans 15 residues. The chain's CDR3 is CASSQGQGGNQPQHF. Here the CDR3 DNA reads TGTGCCAGCAGTCAAGGACAGGGGGGAAATCAGCCCCAGCATTTT.

The gene calls are TRBV5-1 and TRBJ1-2; TRBD1 matches at 8 bases. V lost 4 bases, J lost 5 bases, and 4 bases stayed unmatched. CDR1 is SGHRS, CDR2 YFSETQ, per germline. CDR3 length: 13 amino acids. CDR3 nucleotides: TGCGCCAGCAGCCCGACAGGGGCGTATGGCTACACCTTC. The encoded protein is CASSPTGAYGYTF. Filled out from reference TRBV5-1 and TRBJ1-2, the complete variable domain reads KAGVTQTPRYLIKTRGQQVTLSCSPISGHRSVSWYQQTPGQGLQFLFEYFSETQRNKGNFPGRFSGRQFSNSRSEMNVSTLELGDSALYLCASSPTGAYGYTFGSGTRLTVV.

The chain employs TRBV27 and TRBJ2-1, with 7 nucleotides matching TRBD2. Germline V CDR1 and CDR2: MNHEY, SMNVEV (reference sequence). Trimming at V came to 5 bases and at J to 2 bases, leaving 6 bases not matched to a gene. The length of the CDR3 is 15 residues. The CDR3 sequence: CASSVVGGAYNEQFF. CDR3 DNA: TGTGCCAGCAGTGTGGTTGGGGGGGCCTACAATGAGCAGTTCTTC.

The chain recombines TRBV6-1 with TRBJ2-3, with 7 bases matching TRBD1. This CDR3 region has 16 residues. CDR1 MNHNS and CDR2 SASEGT come from the germline V gene. After removal of 1 base from V and 5 bases from J, the junction contained 9 bases not matched to a gene. CDR3 nucleotide sequence: TGTGCCAGCAGTGAAGTCGGAGACAGGGCGAGAGATACGCAGTATTTT. Amino acid sequence: CASSEVGDRARDTQYF.